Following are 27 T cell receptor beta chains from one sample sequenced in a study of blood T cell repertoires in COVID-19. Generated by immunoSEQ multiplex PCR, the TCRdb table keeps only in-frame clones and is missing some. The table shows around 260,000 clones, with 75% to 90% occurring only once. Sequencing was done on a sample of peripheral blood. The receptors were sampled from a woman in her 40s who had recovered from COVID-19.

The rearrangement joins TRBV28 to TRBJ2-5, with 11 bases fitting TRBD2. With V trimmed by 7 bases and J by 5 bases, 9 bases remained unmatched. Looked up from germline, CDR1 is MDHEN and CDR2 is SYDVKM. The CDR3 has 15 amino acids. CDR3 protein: CASNIAGGLLETQYF. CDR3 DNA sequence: TGTGCCAGCAACATAGCGGGAGGGCTCCTTGAGACCCAGTACTTC.

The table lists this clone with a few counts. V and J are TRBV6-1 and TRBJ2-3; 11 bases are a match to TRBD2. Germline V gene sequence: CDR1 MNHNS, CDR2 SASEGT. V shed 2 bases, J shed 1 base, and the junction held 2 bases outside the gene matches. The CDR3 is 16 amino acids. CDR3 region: CASSELAGGGTDTQYF. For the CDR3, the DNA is TGTGCCAGCAGTGAACTAGCGGGAGGCGGCACAGATACGCAGTATTTT.

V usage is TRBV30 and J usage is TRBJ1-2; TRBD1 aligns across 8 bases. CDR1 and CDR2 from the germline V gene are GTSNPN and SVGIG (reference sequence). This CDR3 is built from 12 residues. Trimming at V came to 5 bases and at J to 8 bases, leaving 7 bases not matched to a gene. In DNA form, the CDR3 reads TGTGCCTGGGCTGGACAGGGCTGGGGCTACACCTTC. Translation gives CAWAGQGWGYTF. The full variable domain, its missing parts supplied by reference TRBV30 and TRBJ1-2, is SQTIHQWPATLVQPVGSPLSLECTVEGTSNPNLYWYRQAAGRGLQLLFYSVGIGQISSEVPQNLSASRPQDRQFILSSKKLLLSDSGFYLCAWAGQGWGYTFGSGTRLTVV.

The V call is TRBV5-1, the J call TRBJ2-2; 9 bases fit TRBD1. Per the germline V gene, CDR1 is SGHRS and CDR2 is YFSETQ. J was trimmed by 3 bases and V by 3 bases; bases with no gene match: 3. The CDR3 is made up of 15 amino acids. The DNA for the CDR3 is TGCGCCAGCAGCTGGGGACAGGGTGACACCGGGGAGCTGTTTTTT. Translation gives CASSWGQGDTGELFF.

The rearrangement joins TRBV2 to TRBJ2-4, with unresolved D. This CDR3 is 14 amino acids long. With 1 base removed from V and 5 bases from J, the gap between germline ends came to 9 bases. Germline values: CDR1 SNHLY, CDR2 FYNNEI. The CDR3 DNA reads TGTGCCAGCAGTGAAGGTGGGCCAGAAAACATTCAGTACTTC. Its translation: CASSEGGPENIQYF.

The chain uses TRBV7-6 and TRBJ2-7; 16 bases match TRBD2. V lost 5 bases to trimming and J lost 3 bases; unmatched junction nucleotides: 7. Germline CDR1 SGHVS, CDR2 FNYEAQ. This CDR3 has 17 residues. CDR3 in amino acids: CASSPGTSGRVDYEQYF. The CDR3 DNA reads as TGTGCCAGCAGCCCGGGGACTAGCGGGAGGGTTGACTACGAGCAGTACTTC.

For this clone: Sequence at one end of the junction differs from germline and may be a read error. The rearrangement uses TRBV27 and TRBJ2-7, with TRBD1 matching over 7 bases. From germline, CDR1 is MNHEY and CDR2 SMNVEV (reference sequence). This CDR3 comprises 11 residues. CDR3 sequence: CASSFPGQLHF. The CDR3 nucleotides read TGTGCCAGCAGTTTCCCGGGACAGCTTCACTTC.

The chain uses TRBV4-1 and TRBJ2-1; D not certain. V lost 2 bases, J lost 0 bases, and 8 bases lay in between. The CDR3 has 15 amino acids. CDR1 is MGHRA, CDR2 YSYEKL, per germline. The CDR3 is CASSQLSSSYNEQFF. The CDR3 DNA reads TGCGCCAGCAGCCAACTTTCGAGCTCCTACAATGAGCAGTTCTTC.

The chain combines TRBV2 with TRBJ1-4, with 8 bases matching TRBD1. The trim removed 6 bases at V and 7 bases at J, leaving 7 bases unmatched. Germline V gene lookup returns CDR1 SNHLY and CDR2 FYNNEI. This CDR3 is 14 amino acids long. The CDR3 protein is CASSATGVGEKLFF. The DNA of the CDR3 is TGTGCCAGCAGCGCGACAGGGGTGGGTGAAAAACTGTTTTTT.

The CDR3 sequence is CASSQGQGGEKLFF. In nucleotides, the CDR3 is TGTGCCAGCAGCCAGGGACAGGGGGGCGAAAAACTGTTTTTT. The J gene is TRBJ1-4, the V gene TRBV4-2; 11 bases align to TRBD1. The V gene's germline CDR1 is LGHNA and CDR2 YNFKEQ. The CDR3 is 14 amino acids. Trimming removed 3 bases from V and 8 bases from J; junction bases left unmatched: 2.

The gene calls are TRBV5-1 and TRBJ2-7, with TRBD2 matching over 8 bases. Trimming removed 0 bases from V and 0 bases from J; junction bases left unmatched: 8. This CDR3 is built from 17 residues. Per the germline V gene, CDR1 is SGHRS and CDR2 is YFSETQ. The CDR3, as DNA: TGCGCCAGCAGCTTGGAGGTTAGCGGGAACCCCTCCTACGAGCAGTACTTC. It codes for CASSLEVSGNPSYEQYF.

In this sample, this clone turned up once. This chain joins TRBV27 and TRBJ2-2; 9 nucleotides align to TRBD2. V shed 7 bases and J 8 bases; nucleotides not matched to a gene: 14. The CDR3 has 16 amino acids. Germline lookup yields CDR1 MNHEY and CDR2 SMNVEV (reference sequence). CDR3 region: CASTLLAGGPFGELFF. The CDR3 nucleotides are TGTGCCAGCACTCTCCTCGCGGGAGGGCCCTTTGGGGAGCTGTTTTTT.

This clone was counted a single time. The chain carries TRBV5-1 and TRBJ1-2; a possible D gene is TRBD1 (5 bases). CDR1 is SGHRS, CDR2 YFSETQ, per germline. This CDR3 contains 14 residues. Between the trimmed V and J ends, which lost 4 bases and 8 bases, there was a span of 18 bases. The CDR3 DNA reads TGCGCCAGCAGCGGTGACAGTGGTTTTTCGGGCTACACCTTC. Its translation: CASSGDSGFSGYTF.

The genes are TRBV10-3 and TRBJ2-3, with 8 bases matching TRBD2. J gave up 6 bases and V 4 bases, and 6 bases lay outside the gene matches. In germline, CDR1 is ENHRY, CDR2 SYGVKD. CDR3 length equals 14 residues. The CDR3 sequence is CAISVEREMDTQYF. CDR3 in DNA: TGTGCCATCAGTGTCGAGCGGGAGATGGATACGCAGTATTTT.

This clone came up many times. DNA of the CDR3: TGTGCCATTGCGACAGGGGACTATGGCTACACCTTC. Translated, it gives CAIATGDYGYTF. This chain joins TRBV6-6 and TRBJ1-2; 8 bases line up with TRBD1. V trimming: 10 bases; J trimming: 3 bases; junction bases outside the gene matches: 4. CDR1 and CDR2 from the germline V gene are MNHNY and SVGAGI (reference sequence). The CDR3 has 12 residues.

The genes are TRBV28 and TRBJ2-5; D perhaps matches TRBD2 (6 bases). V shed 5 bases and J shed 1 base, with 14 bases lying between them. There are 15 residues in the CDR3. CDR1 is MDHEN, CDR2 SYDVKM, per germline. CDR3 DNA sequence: TGTGCCAGCAGTCCCCCGGGGGTCCCCCAAGAGACCCAGTACTTC. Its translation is CASSPPGVPQETQYF.

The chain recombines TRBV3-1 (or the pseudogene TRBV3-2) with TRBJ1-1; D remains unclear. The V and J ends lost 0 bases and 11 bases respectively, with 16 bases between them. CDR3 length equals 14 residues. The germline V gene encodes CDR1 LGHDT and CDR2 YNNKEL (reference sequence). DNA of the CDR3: TGTGCCAGCAGCCAAGAAGTCGGAGGTATTGGGGCTTTCTTT. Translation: CASSQEVGGIGAFF.

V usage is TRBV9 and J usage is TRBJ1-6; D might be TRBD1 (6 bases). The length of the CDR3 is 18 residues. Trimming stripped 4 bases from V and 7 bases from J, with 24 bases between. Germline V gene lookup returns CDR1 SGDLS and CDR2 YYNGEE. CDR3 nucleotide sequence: TGTGCCAGCAGCCCAGACACAGGGCGACGAAGAGAAAATTCACCCCTCCACTTT. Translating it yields CASSPDTGRRRENSPLHF.

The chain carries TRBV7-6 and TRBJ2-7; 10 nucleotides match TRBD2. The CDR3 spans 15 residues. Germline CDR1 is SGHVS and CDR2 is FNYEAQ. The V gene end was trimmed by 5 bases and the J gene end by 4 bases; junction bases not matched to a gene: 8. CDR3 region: CASSPGSGRRYEQYF. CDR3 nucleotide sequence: TGTGCCAGCAGCCCAGGTAGCGGGAGGAGGTACGAGCAGTACTTC.

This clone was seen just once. The CDR3 spells CASSRLPADSRLSYEQYF. The CDR3 DNA reads as TGTGCCAGCAGCCGATTACCGGCGGACAGCCGCCTCTCCTACGAGCAGTACTTC. V usage is TRBV21-1 and J usage is TRBJ2-7; the D call of TRBD1 is as the table states it, not checked on the DNA. TRBV21-1 is reported as a pseudogene. This CDR3 is 18 amino acids long.

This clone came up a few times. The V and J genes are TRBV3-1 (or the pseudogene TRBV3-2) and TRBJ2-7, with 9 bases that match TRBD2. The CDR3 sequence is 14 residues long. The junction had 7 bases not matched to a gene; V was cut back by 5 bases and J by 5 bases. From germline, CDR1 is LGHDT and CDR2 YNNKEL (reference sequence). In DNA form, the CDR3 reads TGTGCCAGCAGCTTCTGGACTAGCGCGGACGAGCAGTACTTC. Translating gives CASSFWTSADEQYF.

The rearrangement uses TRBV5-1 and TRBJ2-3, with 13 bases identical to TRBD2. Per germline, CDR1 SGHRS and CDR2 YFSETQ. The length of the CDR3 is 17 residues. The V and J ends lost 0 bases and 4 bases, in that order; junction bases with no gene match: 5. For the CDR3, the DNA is TGCGCCAGCAGCTTGGAGTTTGGGACTAGCGGGGCAGATACGCAGTATTTT. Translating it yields CASSLEFGTSGADTQYF.

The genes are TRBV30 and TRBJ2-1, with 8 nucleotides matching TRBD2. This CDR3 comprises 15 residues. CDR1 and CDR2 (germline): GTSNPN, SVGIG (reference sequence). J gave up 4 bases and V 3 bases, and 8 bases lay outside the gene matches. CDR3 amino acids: CAWSPGSGGYNEQFF. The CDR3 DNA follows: TGTGCCTGGAGCCCTGGAAGCGGGGGTTACAATGAGCAGTTCTTC.

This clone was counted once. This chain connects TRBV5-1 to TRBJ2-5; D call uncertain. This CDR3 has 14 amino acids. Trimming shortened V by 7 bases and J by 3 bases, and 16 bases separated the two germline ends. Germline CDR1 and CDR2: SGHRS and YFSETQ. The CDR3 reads CASANLLAEETQYF. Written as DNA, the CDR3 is TGCGCCAGCGCCAATTTATTGGCGGAAGAGACCCAGTACTTC.

Here the CDR3 DNA reads TGTGCCAGTAGTATTCCCAGGAACTCTGGAAACACCATATATTTT. Translation: CASSIPRNSGNTIYF. The V gene is TRBV19, the J gene TRBJ1-3; D unclear. The CDR3 sequence is 15 residues long. Trimming took off 3 bases at V and 0 bases at J, with 9 bases between the two ends. Looked up from germline, CDR1 is LNHDA and CDR2 is SQIVND (reference sequence). Drawing the rest from reference TRBV19 and TRBJ1-3, the complete variable domain is DGGITQSPKYLFRKEGQNVTLSCEQNLNHDAMYWYRQDPGQGLRLIYYSQIVNDFQKGDIAEGYSVSREKKESFPLTVTSAQKNPTAFYLCASSIPRNSGNTIYFGEGSWLTVV.

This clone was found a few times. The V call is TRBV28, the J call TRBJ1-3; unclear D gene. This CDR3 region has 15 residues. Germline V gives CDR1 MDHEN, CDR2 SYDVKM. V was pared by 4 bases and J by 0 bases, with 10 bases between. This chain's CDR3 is CASSSLFSSGNTIYF. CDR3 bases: TGTGCCAGCAGTTCCCTTTTTTCCTCTGGAAACACCATATATTTT.

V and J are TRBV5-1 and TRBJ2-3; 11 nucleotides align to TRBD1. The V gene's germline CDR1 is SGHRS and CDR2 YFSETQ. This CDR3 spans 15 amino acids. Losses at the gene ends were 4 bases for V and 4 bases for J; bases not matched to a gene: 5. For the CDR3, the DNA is TGCGCCAGCAGCGTCGGGACAGGGGGTCCAGATACGCAGTATTTT. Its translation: CASSVGTGGPDTQYF.